These T cell receptor beta chains were read from a single sample in a study of shared clonotypes between healthy human individuals. Clones were sequenced by immunoSEQ multiplex PCR, and TCRdb holds only the in-frame ones, with some missing. The repertoire holds about 1 million clones, more than 60% seen once, with approximately 1.5% in the top ten. Sequenced material: memory CD4+ T cells sorted from blood. These receptors all come from a man between 18 and 29 years old in good health. CDR3s include the opening cysteine and the closing phenylalanine or tryptophan. The D gene is left open where the match is weak. Some rows have no size entry. The others give once, few or many, or a class for an expanded clone.

J gene	V gene	D gene	clone size	CDR3 DNA	CDR3 protein
TRBJ1-2	TRBV19	.	.	TGTGCCAGTAGTATAGCAGGGGAGTATGGCTACACCTTC	CASSIAGEYGYTF
TRBJ2-7	TRBV10-3	.	.	TGTGCCATCAGTGGAGGAGGGGGGCGTGAAGAGCAGTACTTC	CAISGGGGREEQYF
TRBJ1-4	TRBV6-6	.	once	TGTGCCACCTTGGGGTGGGGGATGGGTGAAAAACTGTTTTTT	CATLGWGMGEKLFF
TRBJ2-2	TRBV7-6	.	.	TGTGCCAGCAGCTTAGCGCCGAATGCGCGATCCGGGGAGCTGTTTTTT	CASSLAPNARSGELFF
TRBJ1-4	TRBV6-1	TRBD1	.	TGTGCCAGCAGCCCTAACAGGGGGGATTACTCTTTT	CASSPNRGDYSF
TRBJ1-3	TRBV19	.	once	TGTGCCAGTATACGGGATGGCGGACCCTGGGACACCATATATTTT	CASIRDGGPWDTIYF
TRBJ2-3	TRBV5-1	TRBD2	.	TGCGCCAGCAGGGGACTAGCGGGAGCGTTTACAGATACGCAGTATTTT	CASRGLAGAFTDTQYF
TRBJ1-2	TRBV27	TRBD1	.	TGTGCCAGCAGTCCTCGGACAGGGGTAGGGGGCTACACCTTC	CASSPRTGVGGYTF
TRBJ1-4	TRBV18	TRBD1	.	TGTGCCAGCTCACTAACCCGGACAGGATCTAATGAAAAACTGTTTTTT	CASSLTRTGSNEKLFF
TRBJ2-3	TRBV18	.	once	TGTGCCAGCTCACCTGGTGGGGGAAGGAATACGCAGTATTTT	CASSPGGGRNTQYF
TRBJ2-7	TRBV7-9	.	.	TGTGCCAGCAGCACCCGGGACCTCGAGCAGTACTTC	CASSTRDLEQYF
TRBJ2-7	TRBV4-3	TRBD2	.	TGCGCCAGCAGCCAAGAACTAGCGGGAAAGGGATTCTCCTACGAGCAGTACTTC	CASSQELAGKGFSYEQYF
TRBJ1-1	TRBV6-4	.	.	TGTGCCAGCAGTGAAAAAGGGGGCACTGAAGCTTTCTTT	CASSEKGGTEAFF
TRBJ2-3	TRBV6-5	.	.	TGTGCTACTTGCCGCGGGAAGGTTACAGATACGCAGTATTTT	CATCRGKVTDTQYF
TRBJ2-5	TRBV7-8	.	.	TGTGCCAGCAGCCCAAGGTGGGAGACCCAGTACTTC	CASSPRWETQYF
TRBJ2-3	TRBV5-6	.	.	TGTGCCAGCAGCTCAACTGGGCAGGGATTTGCAGATACGCAGTATTTT	CASSSTGQGFADTQYF
TRBJ2-7	TRBV13	.	many	TGTGCCAGCAGCACCTCGGGTAGGAGCTCCTACGAGCAGTACTTC	CASSTSGRSSYEQYF
TRBJ2-1	TRBV6-5	TRBD1	.	TGTGCCAGCAGCCCACCGACAGGGGCCTACAATGAGCAGTTCTTC	CASSPPTGAYNEQFF
TRBJ1-1	TRBV7-9	.	.	TGTGCCAGCTACCCCCCGGAAAAGGGCACTGAAGCTTTCTTT	CASYPPEKGTEAFF
TRBJ1-4	TRBV5-1	.	.	TGCGCCAGCAGCTTAGGGGGGGCTAATGAAAAACTGTTTTTT	CASSLGGANEKLFF
TRBJ2-1	TRBV29-1	TRBD1	.	TGCAGCGTAGTCACTTACCGGGACAGGGGGGAGCAGTTCTTC	CSVVTYRDRGEQFF
TRBJ2-1	TRBV10-3	.	.	TGTGCCATCAGTGAGATGGGGGGTTATGAGCAGTTCTTC	CAISEMGGYEQFF
TRBJ1-5	TRBV6-5	.	.	TGTGCCAGCAGTTACCGGTTCAATCAGCCCCAGCATTTT	CASSYRFNQPQHF
TRBJ2-3	TRBV2	.	.	TGTGCCAGCAGTGATAGGAGGCTTGGAACAGATACGCAGTATTTT	CASSDRRLGTDTQYF
TRBJ2-5	TRBV7-2	.	.	TGTGCCAGCAGCTCCCTATCGTTGGGTAGCAAAGAGACCCAGTACTTC	CASSSLSLGSKETQYF
TRBJ1-2	TRBV14	.	few	TGTGCCAGCAGTCCCATTCAGACTCGTAACTATGGCTACACCTTC	CASSPIQTRNYGYTF
TRBJ1-1	TRBV2	.	.	TGTGCCAGCAGTGTCGGGACATTCGATGAAGCTTTCTTT	CASSVGTFDEAFF
TRBJ2-7	TRBV6-4	.	.	TGTGCCAGCAGTGTGCCAAGGGCACTTCCACTCCTCAGCTCCTACGAGCAGTACTTC	CASSVPRALPLLSSYEQYF
TRBJ2-1	TRBV6-4	.	.	TGTGCCACCCAATCAGGAAATGAGCAGTTCTTC	CATQSGNEQFF
TRBJ2-2	TRBV5-1	TRBD2	.	TGCGCCAGCAGCTTGGGGTCTAGCGGGATTGTCGGGGAGCTGTTTTTT	CASSLGSSGIVGELFF
TRBJ1-6	TRBV18	.	.	TGTGCCAGCGTCCAGAGTGGATTCAGGGATTCACCCCTCCACTTT	CASVQSGFRDSPLHF
TRBJ1-4	TRBV28	.	.	TGTGCCAGCAGTCCCCTGGGGGGGTTGCGTGAAAAACTGTTTTTT	CASSPLGGLREKLFF
TRBJ2-1	TRBV9	TRBD1	.	TGTGCCAGCAGCGTAGCCGGACAGGGCTTGTACAATGAGCAGTTCTTC	CASSVAGQGLYNEQFF
TRBJ2-3	TRBV5-6	TRBD2	.	TGTGCCAGCAGGTCCAGCGGGAGAGAGGCAGATACGCAGTATTTT	CASRSSGREADTQYF
TRBJ2-3	TRBV18	TRBD1	.	TGTGCCAGCTCGCCGGACAGGACACGCACAGATACGCAGTATTTT	CASSPDRTRTDTQYF
TRBJ2-2	TRBV5-1	.	once	TGCGCCAGCGGTCCCCAGGGACTCAAAACCGGGGAGCTGTTTTTT	CASGPQGLKTGELFF
TRBJ2-5	TRBV7-9	TRBD1	.	TGTGCCAGCAGAGCTGGACAGGGGGATTCGAAAGAGACCCAGTACTTC	CASRAGQGDSKETQYF
TRBJ2-7	TRBV6-4	.	few	TGTGCCAGCAGTGACTCATTGTTGGGAGGAGTGATCGAGCAGTACTTC	CASSDSLLGGVIEQYF
TRBJ2-7	TRBV2	TRBD1	.	TGTGCCAGCATAAAAGGTCAGGGGGCCTACGAGCAGTACTTC	CASIKGQGAYEQYF
TRBJ2-7	TRBV2	.	once	TGTGCCAGCACCTCACTTGGGGGGCTCGAGCAGTACTTC	CASTSLGGLEQYF
TRBJ1-6	TRBV11-2	.	.	TGTGCCAGCAGCTTTGGGCCAGGCGCTTGGCCCCTCCACTTT	CASSFGPGAWPLHF
TRBJ1-2	TRBV4-3	.	once	TGCGCCAGCAGCCAAGATATCCGGCAGGCCAACTATGGCTACACCTTC	CASSQDIRQANYGYTF
TRBJ2-5	TRBV7-2	.	.	TGTGCCAGCAGCCCGGACGGTCGACGTGGGGAGACCCAGTACTTC	CASSPDGRRGETQYF
TRBJ2-1	TRBV28	TRBD2	.	TGTGCCAGCAGTTCCCCCTGGGCGGGGGGAAACTACAATGAGCAGTTCTTC	CASSSPWAGGNYNEQFF
TRBJ1-6	TRBV27	.	.	TGTGCCAGCAGTTTATCAGGGGGGGGGTCCGCGTCCTATAATTCACCCCTCCACTTT	CASSLSGGGSASYNSPLHF
TRBJ2-7	TRBV5-6	.	few	TGTGCCAGCAGTTACTCCGGGACAGCGGGGTACGAGCAGTACTTC	CASSYSGTAGYEQYF
TRBJ1-2	TRBV7-2	.	many	TGTGCCAGCAGCTCCTACCAGGGGATGTCTGGCTACACCTTC	CASSSYQGMSGYTF
TRBJ1-3	TRBV2	.	few	TGTGCCAGCCGAGCATACTCTGGAAACACCATATATTTT	CASRAYSGNTIYF
TRBJ2-1	TRBV19	.	few	TGTGCCAGTAGTCGTCAATGGGAGCAGTTCTTC	CASSRQWEQFF